The rows below give T cell receptor beta chains drawn from one sample of a study. TCRdb re-derived calls from the 5' RACE reads in MiXCR, one entry per CDR3 protein. Of approximately 8,600 distinct CDR3 sequences in the sample, 16% were seen once. The specimen sequenced was memory CD4+ T cells sorted from blood. Receptors were obtained from a female donor with breast cancer. Both conserved end residues are part of each CDR3. Each record gives: CDR3 protein, CDR3 DNA, J gene, V gene, clone size, D gene. D genes are given only for firm matches. Rows may omit the clone size; those that give it use once, few, many or a size class.

CASREGPRTDTQYF TGCGCCAGCAGAGAGGGCCCCCGCACAGATACGCAGTATTTT TRBJ2-3 TRBV5-1 - -
CASNQGQATGTGVLFF TGTGCCAGCAACCAAGGGCAGGCGACGGGCACCGGGGTGCTGTTTTTT TRBJ2-2 TRBV4-2 - -
CASSLTSGNNEQFF TGTGCCAGCAGCTTGACTAGCGGGAACAATGAGCAGTTCTTC TRBJ2-1 TRBV7-3 medium-sized TRBD2
CASSLFLRGERRDNEQFF TGCGCCAGCAGCTTGTTCCTGAGGGGGGAGCGGAGGGACAATGAGCAGTTCTTC TRBJ2-1 TRBV5-1 medium-sized -
CASSFYSWSTEAFF TGTGCCAGCAGCTTTTACTCCTGGAGCACTGAAGCTTTCTTT TRBJ1-1 TRBV7-2 medium-sized -
CASSLDVRPLHF TGTGCCAGCAGCTTAGACGTTCGGCCCCTCCACTTT TRBJ1-6 TRBV7-8 few -
CASSDIRTGGHQETQYF TGCGCCAGCAGCGACATTCGGACAGGGGGCCACCAAGAGACCCAGTACTTC TRBJ2-5 TRBV5-1 few TRBD1
CASSPWANQPQHF TGTGCCAGCAGCCCGTGGGCGAATCAGCCCCAGCATTTT TRBJ1-5 TRBV27 few -
CASSPLTQTDTQYF TGTGCCAGCTCACCACTCACACAGACAGATACGCAGTATTTT TRBJ2-3 TRBV18 few -
CASSQSLQGPYEQYF TGCGCCAGCAGTCAATCCCTACAGGGTCCCTACGAGCAGTACTTC TRBJ2-7 TRBV23-1 - -
CATKVGTGNMFYGYTF TGTGCCACCAAGGTTGGGACAGGGAATATGTTCTATGGCTACACCTTC TRBJ1-2 TRBV7-8 medium-sized TRBD1
CASSADRDSNQPQHF TGTGCCAGCAGTGCGGACAGGGATAGCAATCAGCCCCAGCATTTT TRBJ1-5 TRBV28 medium-sized TRBD1
CASSLLNKGFGAFF TGTGCCAGCAGTTTACTGAACAAGGGGTTCGGAGCTTTCTTT TRBJ1-1 TRBV28 few -
CASSPSGNVDTQYF TGCGCCAGCAGTCCTAGCGGGAATGTAGATACGCAGTATTTT TRBJ2-3 TRBV5-1 - TRBD2
CSARPTHYGYTF TGCAGTGCTAGACCGACCCACTATGGCTACACCTTC TRBJ1-2 TRBV20-1 - -
CASGRDLSVNSPLHF TGTGCCAGCGGCCGGGACCTGAGTGTTAATTCACCCCTCCACTTT TRBJ1-6 TRBV12-3/TRBV12-4 medium-sized -
CASSLHEGTLSGNTIYF TGTGCCAGCAGCTTACATGAAGGGACCCTCTCTGGAAACACCATATATTTT TRBJ1-3 TRBV7-6 medium-sized -
CASSLYFYGGPRTDTQYF TGTGCCAGCAGTTTATATTTCTATGGGGGCCCGCGTACAGATACGCAGTATTTT TRBJ2-3 TRBV12-3/TRBV12-4 medium-sized -
CSAQPPSGGGKNEQYF TGCAGTGCCCAACCCCCGTCAGGGGGCGGGAAAAACGAGCAGTACTTC TRBJ2-7 TRBV20-1 few TRBD1
CASSGWGLNTGELFF TGTGCCAGCAGTGGTTGGGGTCTTAACACCGGGGAGCTGTTTTTT TRBJ2-2 TRBV6-1 few -
CASSYSRLQEEKLFF TGTGCCAGCAGCTACAGCCGTCTTCAGGAGGAAAAACTGTTTTTT TRBJ1-4 TRBV5-6 many -
CGGREPKRMETQYF TGCGGTGGGAGGGAGCCGAAAAGGATGGAGACCCAGTACTTC TRBJ2-5 TRBV20-1 medium-sized TRBD2
CASSLAYRNEQFF TGTGCCAGCAGCTTAGCATACAGGAATGAGCAGTTCTTC TRBJ2-1 TRBV7-9 many -
CASSGNRGAVNTEAFF TGCGCCAGCAGCGGAAACAGGGGGGCCGTTAACACTGAAGCTTTCTTT TRBJ1-1 TRBV5-1 medium-sized TRBD1
CASSLAAGYLTDTQYF TGTGCCAGCAGCTTGGCCGCAGGGTACCTCACAGATACGCAGTATTTT TRBJ2-3 TRBV5-5 medium-sized -
CSVETASGELFF TGCAGCGTTGAAACCGCTTCCGGGGAGCTGTTTTTT TRBJ2-2 TRBV29-1 medium-sized -
CASSIRTTSEQYF TGTGCCAGCAGTATCCGGACTACTTCCGAGCAGTACTTC TRBJ2-7 TRBV27 - -
CSLRSDYGYTF TGTAGCCTGCGAAGCGACTATGGCTACACCTTC TRBJ1-2 TRBV29-1 - -
CASSLASKDTQYF TGCGCCAGCAGCTTGGCATCCAAAGATACGCAGTATTTT TRBJ2-3 TRBV5-1 - -
CASSFSGQAYGYTF TGTGCCAGCAGCTTCAGCGGTCAGGCCTATGGCTACACCTTC TRBJ1-2 TRBV7-2 medium-sized -
CASSPPGLAGVWGTQYF TGTGCCAGCAGCCCGCCGGGACTAGCGGGAGTGTGGGGGACCCAGTACTTC TRBJ2-5 TRBV5-5 few TRBD2
CASSISITGEGPQHF TGTGCCAGTAGTATCTCCATCACTGGGGAGGGGCCCCAGCATTTT TRBJ1-5 TRBV19 - -
CATSDSGTEPEKLFF TGTGCCACCAGTGATTCTGGGACGGAGCCTGAAAAACTGTTTTTT TRBJ1-4 TRBV24-1 - -
CASSGTALNTEAFF TGTGCCAGCAGCGGGACCGCCTTGAACACTGAAGCTTTCTTT TRBJ1-1 TRBV21-1 - -
CASSLGATSQEIQYF TGCGCCAGCAGCTTGGGTGCGACAAGTCAAGAGATCCAGTACTTC TRBJ2-5 TRBV5-1 few -
CASSDWSRTSEASF TGTGCCAGCAGTGATTGGAGCCGGACAAGTGAAGCTTCCTTT TRBJ1-1 TRBV25-1 - -
CAWDLRRDPDTQYF TGTGCCTGGGATCTGAGGCGGGACCCCGACACGCAGTATTTT TRBJ2-3 TRBV30 many -
CASSVWGTTGELFF TGTGCCAGCAGCGTTTGGGGGACCACCGGGGAGCTGTTTTTT TRBJ2-2 TRBV6-2/TRBV6-3 many -
CASSQSTSSFGEQFF TGTGCCAGCAGCCAATCCACCTCATCGTTCGGTGAGCAGTTCTTC TRBJ2-1 TRBV4-2 medium-sized -
CSARDLWTSGSRTDTQYF TGCAGTGCTAGAGATTTATGGACTAGCGGGAGTCGTACAGATACGCAGTATTTT TRBJ2-3 TRBV20-1 many TRBD2
CASSDTGDYGYTF TGTGCCAGCAGTGACACAGGGGACTATGGCTACACCTTC TRBJ1-2 TRBV6-6 medium-sized TRBD1
CASSVRGTGTYNEQFF TGTGCCAGCAGCGTCCGGGGGACAGGGACCTACAATGAGCAGTTCTTC TRBJ2-1 TRBV7-9 medium-sized TRBD1
CSARRADYGYTF TGCAGTGCTAGGAGGGCCGACTATGGCTACACCTTC TRBJ1-2 TRBV20-1 - -
CASSLEGPGMNGYEQYF TGCGCCAGCAGCTTGGAGGGCCCGGGAATGAACGGCTACGAGCAGTACTTC TRBJ2-7 TRBV5-1 - -